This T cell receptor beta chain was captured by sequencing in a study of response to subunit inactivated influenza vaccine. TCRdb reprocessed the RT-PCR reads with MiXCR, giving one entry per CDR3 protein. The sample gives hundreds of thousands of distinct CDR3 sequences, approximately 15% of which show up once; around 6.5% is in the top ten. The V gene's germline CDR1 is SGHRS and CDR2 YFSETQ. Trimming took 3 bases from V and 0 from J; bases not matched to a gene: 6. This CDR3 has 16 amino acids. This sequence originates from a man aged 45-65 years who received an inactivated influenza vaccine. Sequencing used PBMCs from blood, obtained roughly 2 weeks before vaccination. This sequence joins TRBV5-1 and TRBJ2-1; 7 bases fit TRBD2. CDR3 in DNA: TGCGCCAGCAGCTCGGGAGCGGGGTCCTCCTACAATGAGCAGTTCTTC. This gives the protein CASSSGAGSSYNEQFF.